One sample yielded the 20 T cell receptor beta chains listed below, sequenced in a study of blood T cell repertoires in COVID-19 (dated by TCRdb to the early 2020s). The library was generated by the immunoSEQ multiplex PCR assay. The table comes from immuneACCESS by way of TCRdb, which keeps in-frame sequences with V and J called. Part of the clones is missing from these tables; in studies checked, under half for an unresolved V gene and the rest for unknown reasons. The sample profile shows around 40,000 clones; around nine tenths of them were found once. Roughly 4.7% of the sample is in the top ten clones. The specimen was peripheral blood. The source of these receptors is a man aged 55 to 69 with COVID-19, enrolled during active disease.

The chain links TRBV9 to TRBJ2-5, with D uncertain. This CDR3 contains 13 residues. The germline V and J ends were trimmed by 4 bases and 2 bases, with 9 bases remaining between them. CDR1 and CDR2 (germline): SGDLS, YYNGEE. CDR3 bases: TGTGCCAGCAGCACGACACCTCAAGAGACCCAGTACTTC. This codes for CASSTTPQETQYF.

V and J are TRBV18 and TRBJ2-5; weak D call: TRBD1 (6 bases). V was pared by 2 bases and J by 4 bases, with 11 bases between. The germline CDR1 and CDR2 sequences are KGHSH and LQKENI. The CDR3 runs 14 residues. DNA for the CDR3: TGTGCCAGCTCACCAAGACAGGATGGAGAGACCCAGTACTTC. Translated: CASSPRQDGETQYF.

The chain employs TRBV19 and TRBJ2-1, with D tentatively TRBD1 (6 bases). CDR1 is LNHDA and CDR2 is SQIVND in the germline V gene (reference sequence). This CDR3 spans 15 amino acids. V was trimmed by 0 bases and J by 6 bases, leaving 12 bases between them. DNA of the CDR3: TGTGCCAGTAGTATAGACAGGGGCGCGGGCAATGAGCAGTTCTTC. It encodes CASSIDRGAGNEQFF. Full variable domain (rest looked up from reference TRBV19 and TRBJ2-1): DGGITQSPKYLFRKEGQNVTLSCEQNLNHDAMYWYRQDPGQGLRLIYYSQIVNDFQKGDIAEGYSVSREKKESFPLTVTSAQKNPTAFYLCASSIDRGAGNEQFFGPGTRLTVL.

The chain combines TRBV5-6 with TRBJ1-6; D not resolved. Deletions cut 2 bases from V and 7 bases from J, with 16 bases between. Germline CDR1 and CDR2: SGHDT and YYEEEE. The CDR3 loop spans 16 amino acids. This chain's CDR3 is CASSFGGALQNSPLHF. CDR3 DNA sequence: TGTGCCAGCAGCTTTGGCGGCGCTCTTCAAAATTCACCCCTCCACTTT.

For the CDR3, the DNA is TGCAGTGCTAGTATTAGCGGGAGTGAGCAGTTCTTC. This codes for CSASISGSEQFF. This rearrangement joins TRBV20-1 to TRBJ2-1; 9 bases are a match to TRBD2. The germline gives CDR1 DFQATT, CDR2 SNEGSKA (reference sequence). CDR3 length equals 12 residues. J was trimmed by 9 bases and V by 3 bases; bases with no gene match: 3.

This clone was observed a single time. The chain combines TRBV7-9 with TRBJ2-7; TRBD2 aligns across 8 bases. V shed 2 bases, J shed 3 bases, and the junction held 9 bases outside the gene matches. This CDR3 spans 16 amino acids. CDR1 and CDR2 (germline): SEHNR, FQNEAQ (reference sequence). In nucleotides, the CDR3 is TGTGCCAGCAGCTTATACCCAGCGGGAGAGGTCTACGAGCAGTACTTC. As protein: CASSLYPAGEVYEQYF.

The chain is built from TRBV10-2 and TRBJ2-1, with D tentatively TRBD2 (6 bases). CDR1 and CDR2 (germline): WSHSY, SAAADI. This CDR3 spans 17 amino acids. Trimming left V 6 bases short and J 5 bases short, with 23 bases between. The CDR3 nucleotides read TGCGCCAGCAGCGAACTCGGGTATAGCGGAGGGAACAATGAGCAGTTCTTC. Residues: CASSELGYSGGNNEQFF.

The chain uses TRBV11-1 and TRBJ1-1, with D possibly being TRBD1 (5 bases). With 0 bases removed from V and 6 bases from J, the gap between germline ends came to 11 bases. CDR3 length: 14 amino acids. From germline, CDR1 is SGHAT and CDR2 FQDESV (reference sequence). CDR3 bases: TGTGCCAGCAGCTTAGCCAGCGGGGGTGCTGAAGCTTTCTTT. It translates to CASSLASGGAEAFF.

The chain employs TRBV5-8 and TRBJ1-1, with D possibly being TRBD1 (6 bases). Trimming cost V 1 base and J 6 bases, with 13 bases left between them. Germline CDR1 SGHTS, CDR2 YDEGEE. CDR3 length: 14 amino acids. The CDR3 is CASSLRGLRSEAFF. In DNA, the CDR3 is TGTGCCAGCAGCTTGAGGGGGTTGAGGTCTGAAGCTTTCTTT. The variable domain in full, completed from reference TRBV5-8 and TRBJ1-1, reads EAGVTQSPTHLIKTRGQQATLRCSPISGHTSVYWYQQALGLGLQFLLWYDEGEERNRGNFPPRFSGRQFPNYSSELNVNALELEDSALYLCASSLRGLRSEAFFGQGTRLTVV.

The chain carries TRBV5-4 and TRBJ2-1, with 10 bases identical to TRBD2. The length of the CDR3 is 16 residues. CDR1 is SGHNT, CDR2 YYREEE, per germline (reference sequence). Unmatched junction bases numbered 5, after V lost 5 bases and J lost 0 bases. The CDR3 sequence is CASSFRLAGSYNEQFF. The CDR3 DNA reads TGTGCCAGCAGTTTCCGACTAGCGGGCTCCTACAATGAGCAGTTCTTC.

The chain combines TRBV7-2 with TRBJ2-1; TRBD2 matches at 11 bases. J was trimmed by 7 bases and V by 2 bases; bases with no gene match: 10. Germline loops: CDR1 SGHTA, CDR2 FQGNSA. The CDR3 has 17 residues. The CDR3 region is CASSLTRTSGSQNEQFF. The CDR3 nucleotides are TGTGCCAGCAGCTTAACGAGAACTAGCGGGAGTCAGAATGAGCAGTTCTTC.

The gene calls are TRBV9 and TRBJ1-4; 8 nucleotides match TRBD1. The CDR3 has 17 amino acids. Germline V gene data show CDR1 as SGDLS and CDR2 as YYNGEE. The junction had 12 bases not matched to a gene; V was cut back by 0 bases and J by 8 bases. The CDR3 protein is CASSVGEGTGPIEKLFF. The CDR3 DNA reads TGTGCCAGCAGCGTAGGGGAGGGGACAGGACCAATCGAAAAACTGTTTTTT.

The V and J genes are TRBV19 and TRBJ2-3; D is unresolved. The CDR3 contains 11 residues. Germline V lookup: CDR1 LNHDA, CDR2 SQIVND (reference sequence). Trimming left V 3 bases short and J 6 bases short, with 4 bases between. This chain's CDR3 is CASSIGDTQYF. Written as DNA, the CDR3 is TGTGCCAGTAGTATCGGGGATACGCAGTATTTT.

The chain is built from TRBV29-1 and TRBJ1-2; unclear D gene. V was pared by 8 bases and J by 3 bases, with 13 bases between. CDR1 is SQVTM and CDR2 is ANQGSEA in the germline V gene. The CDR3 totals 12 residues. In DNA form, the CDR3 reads TGCAGCACGAACTCGGTGGACTATGGCTACACCTTC. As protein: CSTNSVDYGYTF.

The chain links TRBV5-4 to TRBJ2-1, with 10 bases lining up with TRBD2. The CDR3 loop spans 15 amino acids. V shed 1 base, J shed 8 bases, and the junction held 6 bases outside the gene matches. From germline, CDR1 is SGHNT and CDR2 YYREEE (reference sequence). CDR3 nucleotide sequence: TGTGCCAGCAGCTTGTGGGCTAGCGGGAGCTATGAGCAGTTCTTC. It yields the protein CASSLWASGSYEQFF.

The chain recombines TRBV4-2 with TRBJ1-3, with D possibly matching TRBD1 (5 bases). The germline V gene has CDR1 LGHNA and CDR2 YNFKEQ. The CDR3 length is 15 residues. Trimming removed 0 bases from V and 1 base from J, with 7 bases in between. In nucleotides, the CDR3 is TGTGCCAGCAGCCAAGAGGCAGGGTCTGGAAACACCATATATTTT. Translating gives CASSQEAGSGNTIYF.

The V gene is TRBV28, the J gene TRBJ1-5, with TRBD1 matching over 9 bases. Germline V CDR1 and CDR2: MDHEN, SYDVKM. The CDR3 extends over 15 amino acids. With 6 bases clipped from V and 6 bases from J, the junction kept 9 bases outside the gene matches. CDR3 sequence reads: CASSPNRGRGQPQHF. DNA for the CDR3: TGTGCCAGCAGCCCTAACAGGGGGCGAGGTCAGCCCCAGCATTTT.

CDR3 sequence reads: CASSERGNTEAFF. The DNA for the CDR3 is TGCGCCAGCAGTGAACGGGGGAACACTGAAGCTTTCTTT. The chain recombines TRBV10-2 with TRBJ1-1; unclear D gene. CDR3 length: 13 residues. CDR1 WSHSY and CDR2 SAAADI come from the germline V gene. Trimming stripped 3 bases from V and 1 base from J, with 6 bases between.

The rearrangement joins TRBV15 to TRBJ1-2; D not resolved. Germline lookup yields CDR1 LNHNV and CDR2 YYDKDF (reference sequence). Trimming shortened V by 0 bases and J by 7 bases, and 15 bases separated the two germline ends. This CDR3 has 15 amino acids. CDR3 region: CATSRDVDSYSGYTF. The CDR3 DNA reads TGTGCCACCAGCAGAGATGTCGATAGTTACAGTGGCTACACCTTC.

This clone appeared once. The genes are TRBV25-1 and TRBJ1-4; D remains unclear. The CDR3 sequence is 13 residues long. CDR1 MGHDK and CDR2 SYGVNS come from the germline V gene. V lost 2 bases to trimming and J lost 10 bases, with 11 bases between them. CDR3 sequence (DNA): TGTGCCAGCAGTGAACCCGGTCGGAGAAAACTGTTTTTT. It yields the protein CASSEPGRRKLFF. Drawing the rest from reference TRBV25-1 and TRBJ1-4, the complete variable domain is EADIYQTPRYLVIGTGKKITLECSQTMGHDKMYWYQQDPGMELHLIHYSYGVNSTEKGDLSSESTVSRIRTEHFPLTLESARPSHTSQYLCASSEPGRRKLFFGSGTQLSVL.